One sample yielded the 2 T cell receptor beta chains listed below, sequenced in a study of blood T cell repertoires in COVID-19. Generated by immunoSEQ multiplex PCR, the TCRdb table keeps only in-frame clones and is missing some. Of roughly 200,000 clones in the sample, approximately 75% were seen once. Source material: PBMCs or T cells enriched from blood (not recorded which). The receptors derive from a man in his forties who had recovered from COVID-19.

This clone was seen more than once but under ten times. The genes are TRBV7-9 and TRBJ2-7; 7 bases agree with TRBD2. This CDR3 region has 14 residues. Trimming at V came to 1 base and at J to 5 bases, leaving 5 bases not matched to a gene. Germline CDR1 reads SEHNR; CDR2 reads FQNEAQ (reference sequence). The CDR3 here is CASSLVGRPNEQYF. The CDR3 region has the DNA TGTGCCAGCAGCTTAGTCGGGAGGCCGAACGAGCAGTACTTC.

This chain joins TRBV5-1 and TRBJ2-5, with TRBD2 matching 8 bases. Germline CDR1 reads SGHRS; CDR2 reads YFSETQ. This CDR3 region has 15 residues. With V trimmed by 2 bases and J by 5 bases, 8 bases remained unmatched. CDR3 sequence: CASSFGAGVGETQYF. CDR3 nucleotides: TGCGCCAGCAGCTTCGGAGCGGGAGTGGGGGAGACCCAGTACTTC.